Below, 12 T cell receptor beta chains from the same sample are listed, as sequenced in a study of shared clonotypes between healthy human individuals. Sequencing used immunoSEQ multiplex PCR; TCRdb keeps in-frame clones, though not all of them. The sample holds 700,000 to 950,000 clones, 90% to 97% seen once. Only CD45RO-negative cells positively selected for CCR7 counted as naive CD8 cells, so terminally differentiated effector memory CD45RA+ cells were excluded. Source material: naive CD8+ T cells sorted from blood. The receptor source for this set is a man aged 25-45 years in good health.

This rearrangement joins TRBV6-5 to TRBJ2-3; tentatively, D is TRBD1 (5 bases). Germline CDR1 and CDR2: MNHEY and SVGAGI. V lost 6 bases to trimming and J lost 5 bases, with 12 bases between them. The CDR3 consists of 13 residues. CDR3 bases: TGTGCCAGCAGCTTATTAAGGGGAGATACGCAGTATTTT. This gives the protein CASSLLRGDTQYF.

Concerning this clone: The same CDR3 also results from other DNA sequences found in this sample. CDR3: CASSLGSGELFF. The CDR3 region has the DNA TGTGCCAGCAGTTTAGGAAGCGGGGAGCTGTTTTTT. V and J are TRBV27 and TRBJ2-2; no clear D. Germline CDR1 is MNHEY and CDR2 is SMNVEV (reference sequence). Trimming took off 2 bases at V and 7 bases at J, with 5 bases between the two ends. The CDR3 has 12 amino acids.

CDR3 DNA sequence: TGTGCCAGCAGTCCAGCGGGAGTAGGTTTATATGAGCAGTTCTTC. It encodes CASSPAGVGLYEQFF. The J gene is TRBJ2-1, the V gene TRBV27; TRBD2 matches 8 bases. CDR3 length: 15 amino acids. With V trimmed by 5 bases and J by 8 bases, 11 bases remained unmatched. Germline-derived CDR1 and CDR2 are MNHEY and SMNVEV (reference sequence).

The chain carries TRBV12-5 and TRBJ2-7; TRBD2 might be the D (5 bases). The CDR3 totals 17 residues. Germline-derived CDR1 and CDR2 are LGHNT and FRNRAP. V gave up 3 bases and J gave up 1 base, with 19 bases separating them. This chain's CDR3 is CASGFPIQGGLSYEQYF. CDR3 bases: TGTGCTAGTGGTTTCCCGATACAAGGCGGGTTATCCTACGAGCAGTACTTC.

This sequence joins TRBV13 and TRBJ2-7, with 7 bases aligning to TRBD1. Germline V CDR1 and CDR2: PRHDT, FYEKMQ (reference sequence). The V and J ends lost 5 bases and 2 bases, in that order; junction bases with no gene match: 6. The CDR3 is made up of 14 amino acids. CDR3 in amino acids: CASSGPGQTYEQYF. The CDR3 DNA reads TGTGCCAGCAGCGGACCGGGACAGACCTACGAGCAGTACTTC. The whole variable domain, filled in from reference TRBV13 and TRBJ2-7, reads AAGVIQSPRHLIKEKRETATLKCYPIPRHDTVYWYQQGPGQDPQFLISFYEKMQSDKGSIPDRFSAQQFSDYHSELNMSSLELGDSALYFCASSGPGQTYEQYFGPGTRLTVT.

A remark on this clone: Within the sample, other DNA sequences also encode this same CDR3. The genes are TRBV28 and TRBJ1-5; D perhaps matches TRBD1 (5 bases). This CDR3 has 14 residues. CDR1 is MDHEN and CDR2 is SYDVKM in the germline V gene. V was shortened by 2 bases and J by 1 base, with 6 bases between the two germline ends. CDR3 region: CASSLRGSNQPQHF. The CDR3 region has the DNA TGTGCCAGCAGTTTAAGGGGCAGCAATCAGCCCCAGCATTTT.

V and J are TRBV25-1 and TRBJ1-2; 7 bases are a match to TRBD1. The V gene end was trimmed by 3 bases and the J gene end by 4 bases; junction bases not matched to a gene: 5. Per the germline V gene, CDR1 is MGHDK and CDR2 is SYGVNS. This CDR3 is built from 14 residues. CDR3 sequence (DNA): TGTGCCAGCAGTGAGGGGGGACAGTTCTATGGCTACACCTTC. Protein sequence: CASSEGGQFYGYTF.

The V call is TRBV29-1, the J call TRBJ2-3; D not certain. The CDR3 covers 14 residues. Trimming removed 0 bases at V and 1 base at J, with 8 bases between. CDR1 and CDR2 (germline): SQVTM, ANQGSEA. CDR3 nucleotide sequence: TGCAGCGTTGAAGATCAGCTTCGCACAGATACGCAGTATTTT. Translated: CSVEDQLRTDTQYF.

The chain has TRBV6-6 and TRBJ2-4, with TRBD1 matching over 9 bases. This CDR3 is built from 15 residues. Trimming took 6 bases from V and 4 from J; bases not matched to a gene: 7. Germline values: CDR1 MNHNY, CDR2 SVGAGI (reference sequence). CDR3: CASSLPTGGKNIQYF. The CDR3 DNA reads as TGTGCCAGCAGCTTACCGACAGGGGGAAAAAACATTCAGTACTTC.

J is TRBJ2-1 and V is TRBV11-2, with 9 bases fitting TRBD2. Germline V gene sequence: CDR1 SGHAT, CDR2 FQNNGV. The CDR3 runs 16 residues. J lost 9 bases, V lost 5 bases, and 14 bases had no gene match. CDR3 region: CASSQGDSGRGSEQFF. In DNA form, the CDR3 reads TGTGCCAGCAGCCAAGGGGATAGCGGGAGAGGGAGTGAGCAGTTCTTC. Full variable domain (outside the CDR3, taken from reference TRBV11-2 and TRBJ2-1): EAGVAQSPRYKIIEKRQSVAFWCNPISGHATLYWYQQILGQGPKLLIQFQNNGVVDDSQLPKDRFSAERLKGVDSTLKIQPAKLEDSAVYLCASSQGDSGRGSEQFFGPGTRLTVL.

This sequence joins TRBV5-5 and TRBJ2-7; 9 bases are a match to TRBD1. The germline gives CDR1 SGHKS, CDR2 YYEKEE (reference sequence). The CDR3 has 15 amino acids. V shed 0 bases, J shed 6 bases, and the junction held 7 bases outside the gene matches. In nucleotides, the CDR3 is TGTGCCAGCAGCTTGGGATCCACAGGGGGCCGCGAGCAGTACTTC. It translates to CASSLGSTGGREQYF.

A note on this clone: This same CDR3 is encoded by further DNA sequences in the sample. J is TRBJ2-7 and V is TRBV27; 7 nucleotides align to TRBD1. There are 14 residues in the CDR3. V lost 4 bases to trimming and J lost 0 bases; unmatched junction nucleotides: 3. The germline CDR1 and CDR2 sequences are MNHEY and SMNVEV (reference sequence). DNA of the CDR3: TGTGCCAGCAGTTGGGCAGGGGGCTCCTACGAGCAGTACTTC. Its translation: CASSWAGGSYEQYF.